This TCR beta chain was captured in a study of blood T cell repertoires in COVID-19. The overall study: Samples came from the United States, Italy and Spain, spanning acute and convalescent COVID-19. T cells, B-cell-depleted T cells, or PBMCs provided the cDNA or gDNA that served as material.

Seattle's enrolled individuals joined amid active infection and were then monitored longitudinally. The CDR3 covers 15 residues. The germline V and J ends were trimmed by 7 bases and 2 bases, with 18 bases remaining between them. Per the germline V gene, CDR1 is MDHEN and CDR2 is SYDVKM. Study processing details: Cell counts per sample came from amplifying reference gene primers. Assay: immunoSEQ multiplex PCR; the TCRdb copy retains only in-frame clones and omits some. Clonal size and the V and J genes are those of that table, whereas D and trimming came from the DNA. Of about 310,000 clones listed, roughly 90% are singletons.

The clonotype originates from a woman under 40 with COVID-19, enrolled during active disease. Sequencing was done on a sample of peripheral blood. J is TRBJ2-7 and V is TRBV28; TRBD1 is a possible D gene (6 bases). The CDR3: CASIPSRDTPYEQYF. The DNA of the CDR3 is TGTGCCAGCATCCCGTCCCGGGACACCCCCTACGAGCAGTACTTC.